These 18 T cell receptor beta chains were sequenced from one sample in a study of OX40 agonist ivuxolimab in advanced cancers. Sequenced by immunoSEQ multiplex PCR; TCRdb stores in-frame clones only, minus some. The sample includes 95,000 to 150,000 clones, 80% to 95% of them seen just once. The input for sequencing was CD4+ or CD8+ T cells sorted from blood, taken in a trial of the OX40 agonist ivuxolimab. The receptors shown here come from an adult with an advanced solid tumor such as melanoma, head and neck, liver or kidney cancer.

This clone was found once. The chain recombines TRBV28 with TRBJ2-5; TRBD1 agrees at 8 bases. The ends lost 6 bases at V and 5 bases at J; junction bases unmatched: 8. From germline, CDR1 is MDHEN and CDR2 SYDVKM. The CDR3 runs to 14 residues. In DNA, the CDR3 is TGTGCCAGCAGGCCGCAGGGGGCGCGGGAGACCCAGTACTTC. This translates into CASRPQGARETQYF. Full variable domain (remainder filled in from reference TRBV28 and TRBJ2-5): DVKVTQSSRYLVKRTGEKVFLECVQDMDHENMFWYRQDPGLGLRLIYFSYDVKMKEKGDIPEGYSVSREKKERFSLILESASTNQTSMYLCASRPQGARETQYFGPGTRLLVL.

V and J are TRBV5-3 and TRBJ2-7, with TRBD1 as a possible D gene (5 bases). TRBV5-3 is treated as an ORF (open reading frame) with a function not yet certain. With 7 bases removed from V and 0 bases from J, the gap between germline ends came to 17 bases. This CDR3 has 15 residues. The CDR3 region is CARPTAGKSSYEQYF. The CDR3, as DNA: TGTGCCAGACCTACCGCAGGGAAGAGCTCCTACGAGCAGTACTTC.

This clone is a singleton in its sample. DNA for the CDR3: TGTGCCAGTAGTAACCGCCCCGGGGGCGGGAAGGCGCGTGAGCAGTTCTTC. Protein product: CASSNRPGGGKAREQFF. The V call is TRBV19, the J call TRBJ2-1; D tentatively fits TRBD1 or TRBD2 (6 bases each). Deletions cut 4 bases from V and 9 bases from J, with 25 bases between. This CDR3 has 17 residues. Germline V gene data show CDR1 as LNHDA and CDR2 as SQIVND (reference sequence).

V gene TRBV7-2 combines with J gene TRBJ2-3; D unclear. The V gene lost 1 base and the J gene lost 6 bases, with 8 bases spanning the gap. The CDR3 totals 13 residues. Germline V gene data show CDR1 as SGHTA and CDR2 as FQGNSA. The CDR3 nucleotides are TGTGCCAGCAGCTTAGGACCCACGGATACGCAGTATTTT. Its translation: CASSLGPTDTQYF. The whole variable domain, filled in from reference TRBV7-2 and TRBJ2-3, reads GAGVSQSPSNKVTEKGKDVELRCDPISGHTALYWYRQSLGQGLEFLIYFQGNSAPDKSGLPSDRFSAERTGGSVSTLTIQRTQQEDSAVYLCASSLGPTDTQYFGPGTRLTVL.

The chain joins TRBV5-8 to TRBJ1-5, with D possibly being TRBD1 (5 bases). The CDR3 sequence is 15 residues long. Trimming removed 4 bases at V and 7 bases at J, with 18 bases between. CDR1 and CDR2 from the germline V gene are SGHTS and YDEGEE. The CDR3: CASSSLGRDDQPQHF. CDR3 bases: TGTGCCAGCAGCAGCCTGGGCAGGGACGACCAGCCCCAGCATTTT. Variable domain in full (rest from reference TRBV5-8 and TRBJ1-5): EAGVTQSPTHLIKTRGQQATLRCSPISGHTSVYWYQQALGLGLQFLLWYDEGEERNRGNFPPRFSGRQFPNYSSELNVNALELEDSALYLCASSSLGRDDQPQHFGDGTRLSIL.

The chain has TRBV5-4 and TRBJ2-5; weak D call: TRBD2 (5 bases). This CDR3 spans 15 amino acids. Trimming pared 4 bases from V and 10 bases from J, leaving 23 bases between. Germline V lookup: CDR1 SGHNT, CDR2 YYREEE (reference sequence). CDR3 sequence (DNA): TGTGCCAGCAGCCCTGCCGGGAAAACCGACCGGGGCCAGTACTTC. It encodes CASSPAGKTDRGQYF.

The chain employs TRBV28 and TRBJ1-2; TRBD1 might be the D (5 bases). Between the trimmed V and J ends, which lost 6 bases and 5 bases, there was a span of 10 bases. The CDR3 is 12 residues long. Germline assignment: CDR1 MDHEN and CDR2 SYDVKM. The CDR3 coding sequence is TGTGCCAGCAGGGGGGGGTTTTATGGCTACACCTTC. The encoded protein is CASRGGFYGYTF.

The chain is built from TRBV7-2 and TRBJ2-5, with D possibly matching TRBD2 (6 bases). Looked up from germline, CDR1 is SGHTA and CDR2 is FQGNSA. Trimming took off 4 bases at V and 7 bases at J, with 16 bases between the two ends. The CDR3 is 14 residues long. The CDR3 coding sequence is TGTGCCAGCAGCTCCGGACTAATGGGGGGGACCCAGTACTTC. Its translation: CASSSGLMGGTQYF.

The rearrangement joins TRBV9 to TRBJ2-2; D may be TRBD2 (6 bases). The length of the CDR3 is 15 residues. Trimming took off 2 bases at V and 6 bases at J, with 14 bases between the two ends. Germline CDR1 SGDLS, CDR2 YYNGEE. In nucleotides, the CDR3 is TGTGCCAGCAGCGTGGGCGGGATTGGGGCCGGGGAGCTGTTTTTT. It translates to CASSVGGIGAGELFF.

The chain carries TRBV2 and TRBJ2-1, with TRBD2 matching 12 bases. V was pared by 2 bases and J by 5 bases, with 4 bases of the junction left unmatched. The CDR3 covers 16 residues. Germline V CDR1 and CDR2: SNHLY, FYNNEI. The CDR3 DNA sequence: TGTGCCAGCAGTGAACTGGGACTAGCGGGTAACAATGAGCAGTTCTTC. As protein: CASSELGLAGNNEQFF. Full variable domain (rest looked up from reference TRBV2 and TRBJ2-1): EPEVTQTPSHQVTQMGQEVILRCVPISNHLYFYWYRQILGQKVEFLVSFYNNEISEKSEIFDDQFSVERPDGSNFTLKIRSTKLEDSAMYFCASSELGLAGNNEQFFGPGTRLTVL.

Here the CDR3 DNA reads TGTGCCAGCAGCTTAAGGGACGGGTACGAGCAGTACTTC. The encoded protein is CASSLRDGYEQYF. The chain links TRBV7-2 to TRBJ2-7; D possibly matches TRBD1 or TRBD2 (5 bases each). In germline, CDR1 is SGHTA, CDR2 FQGNSA. V lost 2 bases and J 4 bases, leaving 9 bases between the germline ends. CDR3 length: 13 residues.

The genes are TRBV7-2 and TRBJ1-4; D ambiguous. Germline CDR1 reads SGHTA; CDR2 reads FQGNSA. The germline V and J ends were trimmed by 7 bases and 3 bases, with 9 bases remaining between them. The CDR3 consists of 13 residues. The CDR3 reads CASTPGSNEKLFF. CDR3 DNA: TGTGCCAGCACCCCAGGCTCTAATGAAAAACTGTTTTTT.

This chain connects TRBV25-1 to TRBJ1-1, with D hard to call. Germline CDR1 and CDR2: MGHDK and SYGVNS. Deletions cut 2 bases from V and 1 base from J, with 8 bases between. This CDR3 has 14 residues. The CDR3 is CASSEGPGNTEAFF. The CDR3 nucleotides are TGTGCCAGCAGTGAAGGCCCAGGGAACACTGAAGCTTTCTTT.

DNA for the CDR3: TGTGCCAGCAGCTCCAACAGGGCGACTAATGAAAAACTGTTTTTT. Translating gives CASSSNRATNEKLFF. The J gene is TRBJ1-4, the V gene TRBV6-6; possible D gene TRBD1, 6 bases. Per the germline V gene, CDR1 is MNHNY and CDR2 is SVGAGI (reference sequence). The CDR3 sequence is 15 residues long. V lost 6 bases and J 2 bases, leaving 13 bases between the germline ends.

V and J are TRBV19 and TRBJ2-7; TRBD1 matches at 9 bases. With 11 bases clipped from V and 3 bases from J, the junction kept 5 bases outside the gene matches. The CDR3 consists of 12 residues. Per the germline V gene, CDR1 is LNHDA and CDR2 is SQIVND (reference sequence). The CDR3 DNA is TGTGCCGTTGGGGACAGGGTCTACGAGCAGTACTTC. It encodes CAVGDRVYEQYF.

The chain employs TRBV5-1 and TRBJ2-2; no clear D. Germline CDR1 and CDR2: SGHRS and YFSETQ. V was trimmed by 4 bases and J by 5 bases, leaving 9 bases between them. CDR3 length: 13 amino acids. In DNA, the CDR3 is TGCGCCAGCAGCCCTAGTTTAACCGGGGAGCTGTTTTTT. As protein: CASSPSLTGELFF.

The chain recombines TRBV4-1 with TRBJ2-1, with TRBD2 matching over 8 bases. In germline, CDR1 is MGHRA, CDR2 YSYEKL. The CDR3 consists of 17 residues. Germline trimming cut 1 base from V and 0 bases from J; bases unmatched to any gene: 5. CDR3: CASSQGLALSSYNEQFF. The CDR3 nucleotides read TGCGCCAGCAGCCAAGGACTAGCGCTGAGCTCCTACAATGAGCAGTTCTTC.

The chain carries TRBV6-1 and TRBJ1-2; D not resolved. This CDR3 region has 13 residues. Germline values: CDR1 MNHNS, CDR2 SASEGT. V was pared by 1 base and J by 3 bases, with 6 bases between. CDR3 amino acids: CASSEVKDYGYTF. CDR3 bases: TGTGCCAGCAGTGAAGTGAAGGACTATGGCTACACCTTC.